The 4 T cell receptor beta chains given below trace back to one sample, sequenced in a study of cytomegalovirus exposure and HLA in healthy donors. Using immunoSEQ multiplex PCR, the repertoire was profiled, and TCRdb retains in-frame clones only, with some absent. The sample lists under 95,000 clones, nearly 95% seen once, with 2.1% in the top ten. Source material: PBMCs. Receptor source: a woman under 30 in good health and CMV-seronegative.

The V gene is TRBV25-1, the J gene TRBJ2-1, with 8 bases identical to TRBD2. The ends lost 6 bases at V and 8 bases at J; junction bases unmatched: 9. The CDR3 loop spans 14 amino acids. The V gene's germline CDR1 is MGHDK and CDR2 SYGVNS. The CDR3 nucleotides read TGTGCCAGCAGACCGGGACTAGGTTTGGATGAGCAGTTCTTC. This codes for CASRPGLGLDEQFF.

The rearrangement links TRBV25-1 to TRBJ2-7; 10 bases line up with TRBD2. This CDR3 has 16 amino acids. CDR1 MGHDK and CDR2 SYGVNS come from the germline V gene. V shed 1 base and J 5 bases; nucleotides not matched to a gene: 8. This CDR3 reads CASSELSASGSDEQYF. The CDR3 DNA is TGTGCCAGCAGTGAATTAAGCGCTAGCGGGAGCGACGAGCAGTACTTC.

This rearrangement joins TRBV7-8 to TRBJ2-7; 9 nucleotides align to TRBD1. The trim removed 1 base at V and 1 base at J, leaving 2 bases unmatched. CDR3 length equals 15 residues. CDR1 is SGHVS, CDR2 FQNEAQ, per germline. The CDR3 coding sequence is TGTGCCAGCAGCTTAGGGACAGGGGCATCCTACGAGCAGTACTTC. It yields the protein CASSLGTGASYEQYF.

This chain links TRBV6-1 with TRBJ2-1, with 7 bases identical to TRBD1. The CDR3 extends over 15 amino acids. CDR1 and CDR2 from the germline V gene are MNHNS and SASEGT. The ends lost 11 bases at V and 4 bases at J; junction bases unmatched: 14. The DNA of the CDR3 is TGTGCCCAGCGACAGGGCCCTAGTTATTACAATGAGCAGTTCTTC. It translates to CAQRQGPSYYNEQFF.